This T cell receptor beta chain came from a study of blood T cell repertoires in COVID-19. Method: immunoSEQ multiplex PCR; TCRdb's copy keeps in-frame clones and lacks some. The sample has tens of thousands of clones, around 90% seen once; the top ten hold around 10%. The CDR3 consists of 15 residues. The V gene's germline CDR1 is SGHRS and CDR2 YFSETQ. J gave up 6 bases and V 4 bases, and 6 bases lay outside the gene matches. Sample: peripheral blood. This TCR was recovered from a human donor in a cohort sampled during active COVID-19. This sequence joins TRBV5-1 and TRBJ2-2; 10 positions match TRBD1. CDR3 nucleotide sequence: TGCGCCAGCAGCGAGAGGACAGGGGGGGCCGGGGAGCTGTTTTTT. This gives the protein CASSERTGGAGELFF.